This paragraph reports one T cell receptor beta chain. Its binding antigen is unknown. Base qualities are not at hand, and no much larger clone is one base apart. These data come from a study of OX40 agonist ivuxolimab in advanced cancers. Notes on the research overall: Ivuxolimab was a fully human IgG2 agonistic monoclonal antibody targeting the costimulatory receptor OX40 (CD134). In the dose-escalation cohort, roughly 80% of patients were male, and the mean age was approximately 60 years, with a range of 23 to 79. Of the approximately 50 dose-escalation patients, hepatocellular carcinoma was present in about 20, melanoma in approximately 15, renal cell carcinoma in 9 and head and neck cancer in 9. The point of sequencing TCRbeta in the periphery was to test whether ivuxolimab changed TCR sequence diversity and drove clonal T-cell expansion. Three dose-escalation patients achieved partial responses, one with hepatocellular carcinoma and two with cutaneous melanoma. The paper covers the monotherapy dose-escalation part of the phase I ivuxolimab trial, which included N of about 56 patients. Prior anti-PD-1, anti-PD-L1 or anti-CTLA-4 therapy was permitted, and 40% to 50% of dose-escalation patients had received checkpoint inhibitors. Intravenous ivuxolimab was administered to patients every 2 weeks at six dose levels: 0.01, 0.1, 0.3, 1.5, 3 and 10 mg/kg.

The paper's findings and limits, for the study overall: Low levels of normalized T-cell clonal expansion were also seen in some patients who did not respond. In the 0.1-3.0 mg/kg groups, partial responders had among the lowest normalized peripheral clonal expansion, particularly in CD8+ T cells. At doses of 0.1 to 3.0 mg/kg, clonal expansion of both CD4+ and CD8+ blood T cells was observed from baseline to week 6. The antigen specificity of the clonally expanded peripheral T cells was not determined. After ivuxolimab, CD8+ T cells had more expanded clones than CD4+ T cells on average.

For sequencing of the TCRbeta CDR3 region, genomic DNA was extracted from the sorted cells. TCRbeta CDR3 regions were sequenced using the immunoSEQ Assay. Drawn from immuneACCESS, this table holds only the in-frame rearrangements with V and J called that TCRdb kept. Clones are partly lost; checked studies trace under half to an unresolved V gene and leave the rest unexplained. Here the sample has 77,000 or so clones; roughly 87% occur a single time. Jointly, the top ten make up around 2% of the sample. The CDR3 runs 17 amino acids, cysteine and phenylalanine included. Only the CDR3 DNA stays, 51 bases, in frame from base 1. The junction shows trimming of 2 bases on V and 4 bases on J, and the gene matches do not reach 11 bases of it. Via the germline V gene, CDR1 is SGHDN and CDR2 FVKESK. Patients with autoimmune disease history or receiving systemic immunosuppression were excluded from the trial. Peripheral blood for TCR sequencing was drawn from every dose cohort at baseline, at cycle 4 day 1 and at cycle 7 day 1. Samples came from an open-label, multicenter, first-in-human phase I dose-escalation trial of ivuxolimab. The trial enrolled adults with locally advanced or metastatic head and neck squamous cell, hepatocellular, melanoma or renal cell carcinoma. Before TCR sequencing, CD4+ T cells and CD8+ T cells from peripheral blood were sorted into separate populations.

The chain is assembled from TRBV14 and TRBJ2-1, with 7 junctional bases fitting TRBD2. This sample comprised CD4+ or CD8+ T cells sorted from blood, obtained in a trial of the OX40 agonist ivuxolimab. This sequence was found in an adult with an advanced solid tumor such as melanoma, head and neck, liver or kidney cancer. At the DNA level, the sequence is TGTGCCAGCAGCCAATCTAGCGGAGTAAGGGCGTACAATGAGCAGTTCTTC. Protein translation: CASSQSSGVRAYNEQFF.